The table lists the clone carrying this T cell receptor (beta chain) with many counts. These data originate in a study of cytomegalovirus exposure and HLA in healthy donors. Turning to the study itself: A subsequent analysis reported that the 95 to 150 validation repertoires were produced on the same platform that had also been used for the roughly 700 first-cohort repertoires.

The CDR3 has 14 residues. CDR1 is MNHNS and CDR2 is SASEGT in the germline V gene. V was clipped by 3 bases and J by 6 bases, with 12 bases between them. Using immunoSEQ multiplex PCR, the repertoire was profiled, and TCRdb retains in-frame clones only, with some absent. The profile shows 150,000 to 180,000 clones, 65% to 90% of them singletons. The rearrangement links TRBV6-1 to TRBJ2-1; the D gene is possibly TRBD1 (6 bases). This TCR came from a man between 18 and 35 years old in good health and CMV-seropositive. The sample taken for sequencing was PBMCs. The CDR3 protein is CASSDWGRANEQFF. CDR3 in DNA: TGTGCCAGCAGTGACTGGGGGCGCGCCAATGAGCAGTTCTTC.